These T cell receptor beta chains were read from a single sample in a study of cytomegalovirus exposure and HLA in healthy donors. The protocol was immunoSEQ multiplex PCR, while the TCRdb copy is restricted to in-frame clones and leaves out a portion. Of about 200,000 clones in the sample, 60% to 85% are singletons; the top ten hold under 2%. The sample was PBMCs. The receptors shown here come from a girl aged 10 to 17 in good health and CMV-seropositive. Both conserved end residues are part of each CDR3. Fields, in order: D gene, J gene, V gene, clone size, CDR3 protein, CDR3 DNA. A D gene is named only where the DNA matches it firmly. Clone size appears in some rows only: once, few, many, or a class for an expanded clone.

- TRBJ1-6 TRBV30 - CAWSRGGNSPLHF TGTGCCTGGAGTAGAGGGGGAAATTCACCCCTCCACTTT
TRBD1 TRBJ1-2 TRBV7-2 - CASSFTGDGGYTF TGTGCCAGCAGCTTTACAGGGGATGGTGGCTACACCTTC
- TRBJ1-1 TRBV5-1 - CASSPGQINTEAFF TGCGCCAGCAGCCCCGGACAGATAAACACTGAAGCTTTCTTT
TRBD1 TRBJ1-5 TRBV19 - CASSIGTGIGNQPQHF TGTGCCAGTAGTATTGGGACAGGGATCGGCAATCAGCCCCAGCATTTT
TRBD1 TRBJ1-2 TRBV9 - CASSVNTGVGYGYTF TGTGCCAGCAGCGTCAACACAGGGGTTGGCTATGGCTACACCTTC
- TRBJ1-2 TRBV7-2 few CASSLALLSYGYTF TGTGCCAGCAGCTTAGCCCTTCTGAGCTATGGCTACACCTTC
TRBD2 TRBJ2-3 TRBV19 - CASSISLAGPDTQYF TGTGCCAGTAGTATTTCACTAGCGGGCCCAGATACGCAGTATTTT
TRBD1 TRBJ2-5 TRBV19 - CASSITRGETQYF TGTGCCAGTAGTATAACCAGGGGGGAGACCCAGTACTTC
TRBD2 TRBJ2-3 TRBV14 once CASSQRDERGDTQYF TGTGCCAGCAGCCAACGTGATGAGCGGGGAGATACGCAGTATTTT
- TRBJ2-7 TRBV10-1 - CARVIRQPYEQYF TGCGCCAGGGTAATAAGACAGCCCTACGAGCAGTACTTC
TRBD1 TRBJ2-7 TRBV30 - CAWSSGTGDYEQYF TGTGCCTGGAGTTCTGGGACAGGGGACTACGAGCAGTACTTC
TRBD1 TRBJ1-6 TRBV30 - CAWSGTGAPDGSPLHF TGTGCCTGGAGTGGGACAGGGGCCCCAGACGGTTCACCCCTCCACTTT
TRBD1 TRBJ1-6 TRBV6-1 - CASRTGDYNSPLHF TGTGCCAGCAGGACAGGGGACTATAATTCACCCCTCCACTTT
- TRBJ2-7 TRBV5-4 - CASSMKRGNYEQYF TGTGCCAGCAGCATGAAGAGGGGGAACTACGAGCAGTACTTC
- TRBJ2-7 TRBV11-2 - CASSLGPSYEQYF TGTGCCAGCAGCTTAGGTCCGTCCTACGAGCAGTACTTC
- TRBJ1-1 TRBV9 few CASSARGTLNTEAFF TGTGCCAGCAGCGCACGTGGCACCTTGAACACTGAAGCTTTCTTT
- TRBJ2-6 TRBV7-6 few CASSLAAGAFSSGANVLTF TGTGCCAGCAGCTTAGCGGCGGGGGCCTTCAGCTCTGGGGCCAACGTCCTGACTTTC
- TRBJ1-1 TRBV2 - CASSVGGRQVNTEAFF TGTGCCAGCAGTGTCGGTGGGAGACAGGTTAACACTGAAGCTTTCTTT
- TRBJ2-7 TRBV7-8 - CASSLRRGYEQYF TGTGCCAGCAGCTTAAGGCGGGGCTACGAGCAGTACTTC
TRBD1 TRBJ1-1 TRBV5-4 - CASSAGQGAGVNTEAFF TGTGCCAGCAGCGCGGGACAGGGGGCTGGGGTGAACACTGAAGCTTTCTTT
TRBD2 TRBJ2-5 TRBV5-8 - CACKVGLNQETQYF TGTGCCTGCAAGGTGGGACTAAACCAAGAGACCCAGTACTTC
TRBD2 TRBJ2-5 TRBV10-1 - CASSESRGETQYF TGCGCCAGCAGTGAGTCGCGGGGGGAGACCCAGTACTTC
- TRBJ1-4 TRBV4-1 few CASSQVGSTNEKLFF TGCGCCAGCAGCCAAGTTGGCTCCACTAATGAAAAACTGTTTTTT
- TRBJ1-5 TRBV29-1 - CSVEVHSNQPQHF TGCAGCGTTGAGGTACATAGCAATCAGCCCCAGCATTTT
- TRBJ2-5 TRBV11-3 - CASSSQEELETQYF TGTGCCAGCAGCTCCCAGGAGGAGCTCGAGACCCAGTACTTC
TRBD1 TRBJ2-7 TRBV7-9 - CASSRMTGGDGDEQYF TGTGCCAGCAGCCGAATGACAGGGGGCGACGGGGACGAGCAGTACTTC
TRBD1 TRBJ2-7 TRBV27 - CASSSGTGGYEQYF TGTGCCAGCAGTTCCGGGACAGGTGGGTACGAGCAGTACTTC